The next 5 T cell receptor beta chains were all read from a single sample in a study of CD8 T cells in ankylosing spondylitis. One entry per CDR3 protein results from TCRdb running MiXCR on the 5' RACE reads. The table records about 400,000 distinct CDR3 sequences, 20% of them present only once. The sequenced material came from blood, either unsorted or a sorted T cell fraction (not recorded which). These receptors originate from a male donor with ankylosing spondylitis or in good health (not recorded which).

The table lists this clonotype with a few counts. V gene TRBV6-1 combines with J gene TRBJ2-1; 10 positions agree with TRBD2. Germline CDR1 MNHNS, CDR2 SASEGT. The CDR3 covers 15 residues. V gave up 6 bases and J gave up 5 bases; unmatched junction bases: 7. The CDR3 nucleotides read TGTGCCAGCAGGAGAATAGCGGGGGGACACAATGAGCAGTTCTTC. Its translation: CASRRIAGGHNEQFF.

V gene TRBV20-1 combines with J gene TRBJ2-1; 10 nucleotides line up with TRBD1. The CDR3 is 13 amino acids. V gave up 4 bases and J gave up 8 bases; unmatched junction bases: 5. From germline, CDR1 is DFQATT and CDR2 SNEGSKA (reference sequence). The chain's CDR3 is CSAKGTGVDEQFF. The CDR3 bases are TGCAGTGCTAAGGGGACAGGGGTAGATGAGCAGTTCTTC.

This clonotype was seen only a few times. This chain uses TRBV7-9 with TRBJ2-6; D not resolved. V lost 5 bases to trimming and J lost 0 bases, with 11 bases between them. The CDR3 sequence is 16 residues long. CDR1 and CDR2 from the germline V gene are SEHNR and FQNEAQ (reference sequence). The CDR3 DNA sequence: TGTGCCAGCAGCGCCCTAGGGCACTCTGGGGCCAACGTCCTGACTTTC. Translated, it gives CASSALGHSGANVLTF.

In this sample, this clonotype turned up many times. The rearrangement uses TRBV4-2 and TRBJ2-2; 8 bases line up with TRBD2. V dropped 4 bases and J dropped 4; count of bases not matched to a gene: 11. Germline V gives CDR1 LGHNA, CDR2 YNFKEQ. The CDR3 loop spans 17 amino acids. DNA of the CDR3: TGTGCCAGCAGCCCCGGGGGGGCATCGGGGTCCACCGGGGAGCTGTTTTTT. Residues: CASSPGGASGSTGELFF.

This clonotype was observed a handful of times. V gene TRBV20-1 combines with J gene TRBJ2-7; D is possibly TRBD2 (5 bases). V dropped 1 base and J dropped 3 bases, with 13 bases sitting between them. CDR3 size: 14 residues. CDR1 and CDR2 (germline): DFQATT, SNEGSKA (reference sequence). DNA of the CDR3: TGCAGTGCTAGAGGACGAGGACGGGGCTACGAGCAGTACTTC. Amino acids: CSARGRGRGYEQYF.